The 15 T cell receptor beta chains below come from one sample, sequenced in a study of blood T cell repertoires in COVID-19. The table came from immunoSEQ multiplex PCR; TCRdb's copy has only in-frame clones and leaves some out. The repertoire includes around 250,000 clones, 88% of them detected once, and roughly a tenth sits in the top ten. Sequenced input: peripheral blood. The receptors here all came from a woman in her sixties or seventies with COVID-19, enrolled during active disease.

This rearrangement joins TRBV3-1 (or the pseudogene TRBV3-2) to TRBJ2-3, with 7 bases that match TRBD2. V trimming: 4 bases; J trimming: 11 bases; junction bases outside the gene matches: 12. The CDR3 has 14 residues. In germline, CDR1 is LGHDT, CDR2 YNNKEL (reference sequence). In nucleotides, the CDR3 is TGTGCCAGCAGCCCCGAATATGGAGGGAGGGTGCAGTATTTT. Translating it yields CASSPEYGGRVQYF.

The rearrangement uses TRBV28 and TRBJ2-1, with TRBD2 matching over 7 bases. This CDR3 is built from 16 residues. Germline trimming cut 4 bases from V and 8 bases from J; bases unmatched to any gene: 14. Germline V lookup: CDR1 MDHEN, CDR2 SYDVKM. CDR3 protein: CASSSPGEGRTDEQFF. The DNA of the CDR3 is TGTGCCAGCAGTTCGCCGGGGGAGGGCCGTACGGATGAGCAGTTCTTC.

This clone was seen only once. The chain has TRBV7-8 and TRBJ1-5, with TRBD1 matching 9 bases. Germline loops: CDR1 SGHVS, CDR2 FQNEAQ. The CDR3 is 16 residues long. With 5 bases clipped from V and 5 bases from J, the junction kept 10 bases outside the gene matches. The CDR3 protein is CASSIRQGVLYQPQHF. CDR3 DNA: TGTGCCAGCAGCATACGACAGGGGGTTTTATATCAGCCCCAGCATTTT.

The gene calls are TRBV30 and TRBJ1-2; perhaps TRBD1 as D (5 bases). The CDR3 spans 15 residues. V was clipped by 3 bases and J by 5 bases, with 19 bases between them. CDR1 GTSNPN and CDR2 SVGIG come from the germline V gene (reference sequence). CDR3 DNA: TGTGCCTGGAGAGGTCTCCAGGGTAGCGGGTATGGCTACACCTTC. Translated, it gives CAWRGLQGSGYGYTF.

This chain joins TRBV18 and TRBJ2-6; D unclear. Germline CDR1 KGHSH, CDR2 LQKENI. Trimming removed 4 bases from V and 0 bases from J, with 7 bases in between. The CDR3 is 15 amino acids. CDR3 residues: CASSRLASGANVLTF. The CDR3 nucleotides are TGTGCCAGCTCACGATTAGCCTCTGGGGCCAACGTCCTGACTTTC.

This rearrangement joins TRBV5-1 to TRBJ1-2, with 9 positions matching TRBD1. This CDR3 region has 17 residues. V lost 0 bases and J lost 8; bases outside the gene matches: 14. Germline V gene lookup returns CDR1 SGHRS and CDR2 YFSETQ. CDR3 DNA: TGCGCCAGCAGCTTGGCCGGAAATGAACAGGGGGCAGAGGGCTACACCTTC. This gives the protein CASSLAGNEQGAEGYTF.

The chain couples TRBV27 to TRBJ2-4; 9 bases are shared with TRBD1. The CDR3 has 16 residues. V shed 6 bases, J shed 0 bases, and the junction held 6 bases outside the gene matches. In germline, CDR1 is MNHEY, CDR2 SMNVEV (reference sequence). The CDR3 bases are TGTGCCAGCAGCCCACAGGGGGCGATAGCCAAAAACATTCAGTACTTC. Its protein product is CASSPQGAIAKNIQYF.

CDR3 DNA sequence: TGTGCCAGCAGTGTACCGAGTGTGGGGCGCCATGGCTACACCTTC. Translation: CASSVPSVGRHGYTF. The chain links TRBV28 to TRBJ1-2, with D tentatively TRBD1 (5 bases). The CDR3 totals 15 residues. CDR1 is MDHEN, CDR2 SYDVKM, per germline. V lost 5 bases to trimming and J lost 6 bases, with 19 bases between them.

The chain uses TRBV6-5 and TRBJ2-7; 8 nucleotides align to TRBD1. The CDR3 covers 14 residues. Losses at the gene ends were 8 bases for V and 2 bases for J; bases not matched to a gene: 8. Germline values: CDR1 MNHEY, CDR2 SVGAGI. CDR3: CASERGTGAYEQYF. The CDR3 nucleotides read TGTGCCAGCGAGCGCGGGACAGGAGCCTACGAGCAGTACTTC.

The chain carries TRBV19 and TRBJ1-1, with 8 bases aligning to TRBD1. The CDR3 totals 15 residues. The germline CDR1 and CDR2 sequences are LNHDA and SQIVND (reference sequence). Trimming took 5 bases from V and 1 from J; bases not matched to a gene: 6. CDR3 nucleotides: TGTGCCAGTAGTGCACACAGGGGGGGGAACACTGAAGCTTTCTTT. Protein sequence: CASSAHRGGNTEAFF.

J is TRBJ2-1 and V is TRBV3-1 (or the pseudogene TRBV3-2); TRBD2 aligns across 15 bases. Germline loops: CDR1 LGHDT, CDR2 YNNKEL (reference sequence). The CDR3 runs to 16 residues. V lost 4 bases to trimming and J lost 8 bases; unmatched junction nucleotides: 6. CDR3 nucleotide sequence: TGTGCCAGCAGCCCCCCGGGACTAGCGGGAGGATATGAGCAGTTCTTC. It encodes CASSPPGLAGGYEQFF.

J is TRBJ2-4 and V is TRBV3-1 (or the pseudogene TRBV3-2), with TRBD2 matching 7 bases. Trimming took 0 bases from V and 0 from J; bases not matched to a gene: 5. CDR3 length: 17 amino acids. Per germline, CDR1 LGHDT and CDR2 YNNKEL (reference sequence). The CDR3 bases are TGTGCCAGCAGCCAAGATCGTGGCGGGAGAGCCAAAAACATTCAGTACTTC. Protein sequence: CASSQDRGGRAKNIQYF.

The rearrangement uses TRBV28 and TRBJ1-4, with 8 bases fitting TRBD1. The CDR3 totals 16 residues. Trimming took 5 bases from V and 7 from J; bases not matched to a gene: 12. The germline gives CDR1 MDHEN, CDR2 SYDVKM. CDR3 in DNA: TGTGCCAGCAGTATAGCCTCGGGACAGGATACTGAAAAACTGTTTTTT. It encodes CASSIASGQDTEKLFF.

The CDR3 DNA follows: TGTGCCAGCAGTGCCCAGCGGAGCTCCTACGAGCAGTACTTC. Translated: CASSAQRSSYEQYF. The V and J genes are TRBV6-4 and TRBJ2-7; tentatively, D is TRBD2 (5 bases). The ends were cut back, 4 bases at V and 0 bases at J, with 10 bases in the middle. CDR3 size: 14 residues. Germline-derived CDR1 and CDR2 are MRHNA and SNTAGT.

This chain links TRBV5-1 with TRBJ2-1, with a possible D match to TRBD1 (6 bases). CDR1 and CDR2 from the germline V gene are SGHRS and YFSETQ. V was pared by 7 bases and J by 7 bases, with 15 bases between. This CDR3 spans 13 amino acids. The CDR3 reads CASGTTNVNEQFF. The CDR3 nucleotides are TGCGCCAGCGGGACAACAAACGTGAATGAGCAGTTCTTC. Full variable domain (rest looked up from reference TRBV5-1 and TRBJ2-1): KAGVTQTPRYLIKTRGQQVTLSCSPISGHRSVSWYQQTPGQGLQFLFEYFSETQRNKGNFPGRFSGRQFSNSRSEMNVSTLELGDSALYLCASGTTNVNEQFFGPGTRLTVL.